The T cell receptor (beta chain) described here comes from a study of beta chain features in type 1 diabetes (dated by TCRdb to between 2017 and 2018). Broadly, across the study: No differences in mean age, gender distribution, total cell number or subset yield were found between patients and healthy donors. Across all samples, 107,917,701 sorted cells were examined, and cell number per subset correlated strongly with RNA yield. The study compared the TCRB repertoires of sorted circulating CD4+ T cell subsets in recently diagnosed type 1 diabetes patients with those in matched healthy donors. Regulatory and stem cell-like memory subsets were isolated from only 8 patients and about eight healthy donors, whereas naive and central memory subsets came from all 28 donors.

The CDR1 and CDR2 encoded by the germline V gene are MNHEY and SVGAGI. V is cut back by 2 bases and J by 2 bases, with 3 bases in the junction unmatched. Including the terminal cysteine and phenylalanine, the CDR3 comprises 16 residues. The read is trimmed to its CDR3 DNA, 48 bases read in frame from base 1. To note about this clone: Its antigen specificity is not known. Base-call qualities are not available, and no considerably larger clone is one nucleotide away.

From each donor, a single peripheral blood sample of around 120 mL on average was drawn into heparinised tubes. Using a panel that included CD45RO, CCR7, CD25, CD127, CD95 and CD27, naive, central memory, regulatory and stem cell-like memory CD4+ T cells were sorted on a BD FACSAria II. Purity was above 95% for every sorted population. PBMCs were isolated right away by Lymphoprep density gradient centrifugation and were stained directly, without culture. So that batch effects would be minimized, each experiment stained and sorted samples in pairs, pairing one healthy donor with one patient. The entire amount of isolated RNA was reverse transcribed using the High Capacity cDNA Reverse Transcription Kit, so the sequenced TCRB transcripts were expressed ones. Deep immunoSEQ sequencing was applied to naive, central memory and regulatory T cell samples, giving an average of around 3.4 million total reads per sample. After sorted cells were lysed in RLT buffer, RNA was extracted with DNase-treated RNeasy Micro or Mini kits, with the choice depending on cell number. Each cell subset was processed on its own to prevent cross-contamination, while patient and healthy donor samples were processed together. The immunoSEQ multiplex PCR was used to amplify TCRB sequences from cDNA, yielding 87-bp fragments that span the CDR3 region. The amplicons were sequenced using the Illumina HiSeq platform. As for the authors' bioinformatics: PCR bias was computationally corrected using synthetic template baselines, reads within Hamming distance 2 were collapsed, and singletons that could not be merged were discarded. Reads were aligned against IMGT so that V, D and J genes, CDR3 length and insertions or deletions at six rearrangement sites could be assigned. Clonotype counts were normalized to sorted cell number within each subset before computing true diversity and Gini coefficients with the tcR R package. The overlap coefficient, calculated on TCRB nucleotide sequences, was used to quantify repertoire sharing. As a proxy for the pre-selection repertoire, out-of-frame TCRB sequences from naive cells were analyzed. TCRdb's version of the immuneACCESS table is confined to in-frame rearrangements and falls short of the full clone set. An unresolved V gene accounts for under half of the shortfall where checked; the remainder is of unknown origin. V, J and clone size are those of that table, while D and trimming were read from the DNA. In all, the sample holds about 930,000 clones, and 15% to 20% of those were seen once. The leading ten clones occupy 0.023% of the sample.

What the research found in general, with its limitations: Because cDNA rather than genomic DNA was sequenced, highly expressing activated cells could have been over-represented, although no difference in activation and CD3 levels was found between groups. Naive, central memory and regulatory TCRB repertoires appeared more similar among patients than among healthy donors. A moderate but significant shortening of TCRB CDR3 length was observed in type 1 diabetes patients in all four CD4+ subsets. PCR may preferentially amplify shorter templates, but because patient and control samples were amplified and corrected together, any resulting skew would affect both groups equally. At VDJ recombination sites, patients with type 1 diabetes made fewer insertions and deleted more nucleotides, a pattern implying thymic rearrangement abnormalities. Only small numbers of individuals were included in the HLA sub-analyses, which left unresolved whether HLA type had any influence on TCRB rearrangement.

The chain is encoded by TRBV6-5 joined to TRBJ2-6; 7 junctional bases match TRBD1. The sample was naive CD4+ T cells from blood. The intended sense of this specimen's cell subset or site label: true naive CD4+ T cells. The receptor was derived from a woman under 30 in good health. The bases read TGTGCCAGCAGTTACCAAGACAGGGCTGGGGCCAACGTCCTGACTTTC. Translated, it gives CASSYQDRAGANVLTF.